The clone carrying this T cell receptor (beta chain) came up many times. Its target is unknown. CD8+CD4-CCR7+CD45RA+ sorting gave the naive CD8 T cells. The data are from a study of molecular identifiers for immune sequencing clone quantification. About the study: Four of five splits of RNA from approximately 22,000 or 94,000 naive CD8 cells were sequenced in replicates.

TCRdb re-analysed the PCR reads in MiXCR, keeping a single row per CDR3 protein. The sample has fewer than 45,000 distinct CDR3 sequences, less than 20% seen once. Looked up from germline, CDR1 is SQVTM and CDR2 is ANQGSEA. The length of the CDR3 is 13 residues. The V end was cut by 1 base, the J end by 5 bases, with 9 bases between. Study results and caveats: Clones exceeding 20 RNA copies carried over 99% of effector molecules but under 1% of naive-cell molecules. Barcodes shared by identical TCR molecules could lead to underestimated sizes of highly expanded clones.

This TCR was sampled from a human donor in good health. Some libraries in this study had Jurkat cell RNA spiked in. The sequenced sample was naive CD8+ T cells from blood, with Jurkat cell RNA spiked in. The subset here: FACS-sorted CD8+CD4-CCR7+CD45RA+ naive T cells. The rearrangement links TRBV29-1 to TRBJ2-1; no clear D. The CDR3 here is CSVEGHINNEQFF. In nucleotides, the CDR3 is TGCAGCGTTGAAGGACATATAAACAATGAGCAGTTCTTC.